These 12 T cell receptor beta chains came from one sample sequenced in a study of blood T cell repertoires in COVID-19. The assay was immunoSEQ multiplex PCR, and TCRdb's table has in-frame clones only and misses some. The top ten hold 5.3% of the sample, which has about 73,000 clones, around four fifths seen once. The sequenced sample consisted of peripheral blood. The receptor source for this set is a man aged 45-60 years with active COVID-19.

This chain connects TRBV4-2 to TRBJ2-5; perhaps TRBD2 as D (5 bases). With 4 bases removed from V and 0 bases from J, the gap between germline ends came to 18 bases. The length of the CDR3 is 17 residues. Per germline, CDR1 LGHNA and CDR2 YNFKEQ. CDR3 sequence reads: CASSRLTAGGYQETQYF. Here the CDR3 DNA reads TGTGCCAGCAGCCGCCTGACGGCGGGCGGGTACCAAGAGACCCAGTACTTC.

This chain uses TRBV6-1 with TRBJ1-1, with D unresolved. The CDR3 is 13 residues long. Trimming took off 3 bases at V and 1 base at J, with 6 bases between the two ends. Germline V lookup: CDR1 MNHNS, CDR2 SASEGT. The DNA for the CDR3 is TGTGCCAGCAGTGAGACACCGAACACTGAAGCTTTCTTT. This encodes CASSETPNTEAFF.

This CDR3 reads CASSSGNTDTQYF. CDR3 bases: TGTGCCAGCAGCTCGGGAAACACAGATACGCAGTATTTT. V and J are TRBV5-4 and TRBJ2-3; D perhaps matches TRBD2 (5 bases). The CDR3 runs 13 residues. The V gene's germline CDR1 is SGHNT and CDR2 YYREEE (reference sequence). Trimming removed 3 bases from V and 2 bases from J, with 7 bases in between.

The V gene is TRBV2, the J gene TRBJ1-1; a possible D gene is TRBD1 (5 bases). V was clipped by 6 bases and J by 1 base, with 15 bases between them. The CDR3 has 15 amino acids. In germline, CDR1 is SNHLY, CDR2 FYNNEI. CDR3 sequence (DNA): TGTGCCAGCAGCTTGGAGGGGTCGAAGAACACTGAAGCTTTCTTT. This gives the protein CASSLEGSKNTEAFF.

Regarding this clone: The identical CDR3 is also encoded by other nucleotide sequences in the sample. CDR3 in DNA: TGTGCCAGCAGTTACCGGGACAGGGACTACAATGAGCAGTTCTTC. Its protein product is CASSYRDRDYNEQFF. The chain uses TRBV6-5 and TRBJ2-1; 9 positions match TRBD1. After removal of 2 bases from V and 3 bases from J, the junction contained 2 bases not matched to a gene. Germline CDR1 is MNHEY and CDR2 is SVGAGI. The CDR3 length is 15 residues.

The J gene is TRBJ2-3, the V gene TRBV27; D unresolved. The CDR3 covers 13 residues. V was clipped by 0 bases and J by 5 bases, with 6 bases between them. Germline V CDR1 and CDR2: MNHEY, SMNVEV (reference sequence). CDR3 DNA: TGTGCCAGCAGTTTATCCCTGTTAGATACGCAGTATTTT. It specifies CASSLSLLDTQYF.

This chain joins TRBV11-2 and TRBJ2-1; 11 nucleotides agree with TRBD2. The germline CDR1 and CDR2 sequences are SGHAT and FQNNGV. This CDR3 is built from 16 residues. V gave up 1 base and J gave up 4 bases; unmatched junction bases: 3. The CDR3 reads CASSLGGTSGYNEQFF. The DNA of the CDR3 is TGTGCCAGCAGCTTAGGAGGGACTAGCGGTTACAATGAGCAGTTCTTC.

This sequence joins TRBV4-3 and TRBJ2-7, with TRBD1 matching 7 bases. Germline values: CDR1 LGHNA, CDR2 YSLEER. The ends lost 0 bases at V and 1 base at J; junction bases unmatched: 6. This CDR3 region has 16 residues. CDR3 region: CASSQEGTAGSYEQYF. For the CDR3, the DNA is TGCGCCAGCAGCCAAGAAGGGACAGCCGGTTCCTACGAGCAGTACTTC.

The chain combines TRBV10-3 with TRBJ1-2; 9 nucleotides agree with TRBD1. V was clipped by 3 bases and J by 7 bases; unmatched bases: 6. Germline CDR1 ENHRY, CDR2 SYGVKD. The CDR3 loop spans 14 amino acids. The CDR3 region is CAISDRTGVFGYTF. Here the CDR3 DNA reads TGTGCCATCAGTGATCGGACAGGGGTCTTTGGCTACACCTTC.

This clone was observed a handful of times. The rearrangement uses TRBV6-2 or TRBV6-3 and TRBJ1-2; D is uncertain. V was shortened by 2 bases and J by 4 bases, with 11 bases between the two germline ends. CDR1 is MNHEY and CDR2 is SVGEGT in the germline V gene. This CDR3 spans 14 amino acids. The CDR3 DNA reads TGTGCCAGCAGTTACGCGGCGGGGAGCTATGGCTACACCTTC. Translation gives CASSYAAGSYGYTF.

The chain links TRBV15 to TRBJ1-1, with D perhaps matching TRBD1 (6 bases). Looked up from germline, CDR1 is LNHNV and CDR2 is YYDKDF (reference sequence). V lost 5 bases and J 0 bases, leaving 13 bases between the germline ends. The CDR3 extends over 15 amino acids. CDR3 in DNA: TGTGCCACCAGCTACCTAACAGGGATGAACACTGAAGCTTTCTTT. Translated: CATSYLTGMNTEAFF.

The V call is TRBV24-1, the J call TRBJ2-2, with D tentatively TRBD1 (5 bases). The V end was cut by 3 bases, the J end by 0 bases, with 13 bases between. Germline CDR1 is KGHDR and CDR2 is SFDVKD. This CDR3 has 17 amino acids. This CDR3 is CATSDPPPGTNTGELFF. In nucleotides, the CDR3 is TGTGCCACCAGTGATCCCCCTCCAGGGACGAACACCGGGGAGCTGTTTTTT.